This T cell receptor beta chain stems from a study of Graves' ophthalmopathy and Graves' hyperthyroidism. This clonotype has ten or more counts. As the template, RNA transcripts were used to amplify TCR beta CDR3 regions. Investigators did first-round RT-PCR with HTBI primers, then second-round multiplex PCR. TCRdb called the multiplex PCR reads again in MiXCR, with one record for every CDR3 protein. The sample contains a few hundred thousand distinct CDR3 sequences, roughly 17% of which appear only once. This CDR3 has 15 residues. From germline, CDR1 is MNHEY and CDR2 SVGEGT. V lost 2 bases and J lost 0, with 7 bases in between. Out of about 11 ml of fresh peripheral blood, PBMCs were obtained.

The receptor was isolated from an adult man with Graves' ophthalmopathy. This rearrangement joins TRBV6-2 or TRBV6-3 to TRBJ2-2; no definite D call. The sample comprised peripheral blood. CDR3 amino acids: CASSYGGTNTGELFF. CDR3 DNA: TGTGCCAGCAGTTACGGCGGCACGAACACCGGGGAGCTGTTTTTT.